Listed below are T cell receptor beta chains from one sample, sequenced in a study of chemoradiotherapy in HPV16-positive cancers. The table came from immunoSEQ multiplex PCR; TCRdb's copy has only in-frame clones and leaves some out. The data hold roughly 28,000 clones, with approximately 88% observed a single time. Here the sequenced sample was blood, taken from a patient who underwent chemoradiotherapy. Every receptor here comes from a human donor with HPV-associated anogenital cancer. Both conserved end residues are part of each CDR3. A D gene is named only where the DNA matches it firmly. Size is omitted from some rows. Given values are once, few, many or a class for expanded clones.

-	TRBV29-1	TRBJ1-3	TRBD1	TGCAGCGTTAGCTGGGACAGCTCTGGAAACACCATATATTTT	CSVSWDSSGNTIYF
-	TRBV6-5	TRBJ2-7	TRBD1	TGTGCCAGCAGTTACTCCGACCGGACAGGGAGGAACGAGCAGTACTTC	CASSYSDRTGRNEQYF
-	TRBV6-5	TRBJ1-6	TRBD1	TGTGCCAGCAGGTTCAGACAGGGACCGGATTCACCCCTCCACTTT	CASRFRQGPDSPLHF
-	TRBV7-4	TRBJ1-4	TRBD1	TGTGCCAGCAGCTTAGGGGACAGTAATAATGAAAAACTGTTTTTT	CASSLGDSNNEKLFF
-	TRBV11-2	TRBJ2-1	-	TGTGCCAGCAGAGGAACCGGGACGCAGTTATACAATGAGCAGTTCTTC	CASRGTGTQLYNEQFF
-	TRBV15	TRBJ2-3	TRBD1	TGTGCCACCAGCAGACACACAGGGGCAGATACGCAGTATTTT	CATSRHTGADTQYF
-	TRBV7-7	TRBJ1-1	-	TGTGCCAGCAGCTCCGTCGCGGGGGGCGGTTGGACTGAAGCTTTCTTT	CASSSVAGGGWTEAFF
-	TRBV30	TRBJ1-2	TRBD1	TGTGCCTGGAGTGTACGATTTCACGGACAGGTTTCATATGGGGATTATGGCTACACCTTC	CAWSVRFHGQVSYGDYGYTF
-	TRBV5-6	TRBJ1-1	-	TGTGCCAGCAGTGAGGGGCCCACTTACACTGAAGCTTTCTTT	CASSEGPTYTEAFF
-	TRBV5-6	TRBJ2-7	-	TGTGCCAGCAGCTTGGGACAGCTCACCTACGAGCAGTACTTC	CASSLGQLTYEQYF
-	TRBV6-5	TRBJ2-5	TRBD1	TGTGCCAGCAGTTCAGGGGGCGCCGGGACCCAGTACTTC	CASSSGGAGTQYF
-	TRBV19	TRBJ2-5	-	TGTGCCAGTAATAGAGGACATCAAGAGACTCAGTACTTC	CASNRGHQETQYF
-	TRBV25-1	TRBJ1-3	-	TGTGCCAGCAGTGAATATGGGGACATCGGAAACACCATATATTTT	CASSEYGDIGNTIYF
-	TRBV7-8	TRBJ1-1	-	TGTGCCAGCAGCTTAGCGGGACCGAACACTGAAGCTTTCTTT	CASSLAGPNTEAFF
-	TRBV28	TRBJ1-2	-	TGTGCCAGCAGTCCCCCCACATTAAACTATGGCTACACCTTC	CASSPPTLNYGYTF
-	TRBV19	TRBJ1-5	-	TGTGCCAGTACCCCCCGACAGGTCCATACAAATAGCAATCAGCCCCAGCATTTT	CASTPRQVHTNSNQPQHF
-	TRBV11-2	TRBJ2-1	-	TGTGCCAGCAGCTTAATGGTCTCCTACAATGAGCAGTTCTTC	CASSLMVSYNEQFF
-	TRBV2	TRBJ2-1	-	TGTGCCAGCAGTTCTCGGGGGGCCTCCTACAATGAGCAGTTCTTC	CASSSRGASYNEQFF
-	TRBV7-7	TRBJ1-5	-	TGTGCCAGCAGCTTAGAGTTCCGGATGGCAGGGAAGGGAAGCAATCAGCCCCAGCATTTT	CASSLEFRMAGKGSNQPQHF
once	TRBV7-8	TRBJ1-2	-	TGTGCCAGCAGCTTAGCGGTGGGAAGCTATGGCTACACCTTC	CASSLAVGSYGYTF
-	TRBV6-5	TRBJ2-7	TRBD1	TGTGCCAGCAGGGACAGGGCCTACGAGCAGTACTTC	CASRDRAYEQYF
once	TRBV7-9	TRBJ1-1	-	TGTGCCAGCAGCCCAAAAGGGGTACCGGGGCAACCTGAAGCTTTCTTT	CASSPKGVPGQPEAFF
-	TRBV19	TRBJ2-5	TRBD1	TGTGCCAGTACCGGCGGAAGCCAGGGGGCTAAGGAGACCCAGTACTTC	CASTGGSQGAKETQYF
-	TRBV12-5	TRBJ1-3	-	TGTGCTAGTGGTTTGCCTACCGTGAACTCTGGAAACACCATATATTTT	CASGLPTVNSGNTIYF
-	TRBV5-1	TRBJ2-2	-	TGCGCCAGCAGCTTGGCACAGACGGCCGGGGAGCTGTTTTTT	CASSLAQTAGELFF
few	TRBV9	TRBJ1-1	-	TGTGCCAGCAGCTCCCTCAGGAACACTGAAGCTTTCTTT	CASSSLRNTEAFF
once	TRBV9	TRBJ1-5	-	TGTGCCAGCAGCGTAGAAGATGGCTTGGGCCAGCCCCAGCATTTT	CASSVEDGLGQPQHF
once	TRBV15	TRBJ1-5	-	TGTGCCACCAGCAGAGACCTCGGCCCCCAGCATTTT	CATSRDLGPQHF
-	TRBV6-1	TRBJ2-1	-	TGTGCCAGCAGTGAAGTTCGGACAGCATACAATGAGCAGTTCTTC	CASSEVRTAYNEQFF
-	TRBV9	TRBJ2-3	-	TGTGCCAGCAGCGTAGAGGTACTGGCCACAGATACGCAGTATTTT	CASSVEVLATDTQYF
-	TRBV28	TRBJ2-7	TRBD1	TGTGCCAGCAGTCCGTTAGACAGGGATGGCAACGAGCAGTACTTC	CASSPLDRDGNEQYF
-	TRBV28	TRBJ1-1	-	TGTGCCAGCAGTTTGCCCCAGAACACTGAAGCTTTCTTT	CASSLPQNTEAFF
-	TRBV5-6	TRBJ1-5	-	TGTGCCAGCAGCTTGGCTTATAAGGGGGATCAGCCCCAGCATTTT	CASSLAYKGDQPQHF
-	TRBV27	TRBJ2-3	-	TGTGCCAGCAGTTTATCGTCACCCACAGATACGCAGTATTTT	CASSLSSPTDTQYF
-	TRBV6-1	TRBJ2-4	TRBD1	TGTGCCAGCAGGCAAGGACAGGTCGGAAACATTCAGTACTTC	CASRQGQVGNIQYF
few	TRBV18	TRBJ2-7	-	TGTGCCAGCTCACCCGGGTTAGCAACCTACGAGCAGTACTTC	CASSPGLATYEQYF
-	TRBV7-7	TRBJ2-5	TRBD1	TGTGCCAGCAGCCTCCGACAGGGGCCCCAAGAGACCCAGTACTTC	CASSLRQGPQETQYF
-	TRBV18	TRBJ1-2	-	TGTGCCAGCTCAGACCAGGGAATGAATGGCTACACCTTC	CASSDQGMNGYTF
few	TRBV9	TRBJ1-6	-	TGTGCCAGCAGCGTAGGGCGCGATTCACCCCTCCACTTT	CASSVGRDSPLHF
-	TRBV5-5	TRBJ1-3	TRBD1	TGTGCCAGCAGCTTCGACAGGGGGCAAAACACCATATATTTT	CASSFDRGQNTIYF
-	TRBV6-4	TRBJ2-3	-	TGTGCCAGCAGCTTCGACAGCGGGGATACGCAGTATTTT	CASSFDSGDTQYF
-	TRBV30	TRBJ1-3	TRBD1	TGTGCCTGGACCCACAGGGGGCAAGGAAACACCATATATTTT	CAWTHRGQGNTIYF
-	TRBV5-1	TRBJ1-6	-	TGCGCCAGCAGCGTGACAGTAAATTCACCCCTCCACTTT	CASSVTVNSPLHF
-	TRBV7-9	TRBJ2-4	TRBD1	TGTGCCAGCAGCTTAGGACGAGGGGGCGAGGCCAAAAACATTCAGTACTTC	CASSLGRGGEAKNIQYF
-	TRBV11-2	TRBJ1-1	-	TGTGCCAGCAGCTTAGTGATCGACACTGAAGCTTTCTTT	CASSLVIDTEAFF
-	TRBV5-1	TRBJ2-7	-	TGCGCCAGCAGCTCCAGCTACGAGCAGTACTTC	CASSSSYEQYF
-	TRBV19	TRBJ1-2	-	TGTGCCAGTAGGTCCGGCTATGGCTACACCTTC	CASRSGYGYTF
-	TRBV11-2	TRBJ1-1	-	TGTGCCAGCAGCCCATCGTGGGGGCCGAACACTGAAGCTTTCTTT	CASSPSWGPNTEAFF
-	TRBV5-1	TRBJ1-1	TRBD1	TGCGCCAGCAGCGGGACAGGGGCGGTTAACACTGAAGCTTTCTTT	CASSGTGAVNTEAFF
-	TRBV10-3	TRBJ1-2	-	TGCGCCATCACCTCGACAGAGAACTATGGCTACACCTTC	CAITSTENYGYTF